Listed here are 27 T cell receptor beta chains from one sample, sequenced in a study of blood T cell repertoires in COVID-19 (dated by TCRdb to about 2020). Library creation used the immunoSEQ multiplex PCR assay. The table was pulled from immuneACCESS by TCRdb, which kept in-frame rearrangements only. Such tables lose some clones; where checked, under half of the loss comes from unresolved V genes, and the rest has no known cause. This sample lists approximately 80,000 clones; around 79% were detected once. The biggest ten clones account for 5.7% of the sample. The sequencing sample was made of peripheral blood. The receptors shown here come from a man aged 45-65 years with active or convalescent COVID-19.

The rearrangement links TRBV30 to TRBJ2-1; TRBD2 matches 8 bases. The CDR3 covers 16 residues. The ends lost 3 bases at V and 7 bases at J; junction bases unmatched: 14. Germline V CDR1 and CDR2: GTSNPN, SVGIG (reference sequence). CDR3 DNA: TGTGCCTGGAGACCCCTCTCGAGCGGGGGTGGGAATGAGCAGTTCTTC. Its protein is CAWRPLSSGGGNEQFF.

The rearrangement uses TRBV5-1 and TRBJ2-7; no clear D gene. The CDR3 is made up of 15 amino acids. Trimming shortened V by 4 bases and J by 2 bases, and 16 bases separated the two germline ends. CDR1 SGHRS and CDR2 YFSETQ come from the germline V gene. CDR3 in amino acids: CASSQLSDGAYEQYF. The CDR3 DNA follows: TGCGCCAGCAGCCAACTATCTGACGGTGCCTACGAGCAGTACTTC.

This clone was recorded once. V gene TRBV3-1 (or the pseudogene TRBV3-2) combines with J gene TRBJ1-2; 7 bases are a match to TRBD1. The trim removed 4 bases at V and 4 bases at J, leaving 6 bases unmatched. This CDR3 has 14 amino acids. Germline CDR1 and CDR2: LGHDT and YNNKEL (reference sequence). CDR3 residues: CASSPPGQLYGYTF. The CDR3 nucleotides read TGTGCCAGCAGCCCCCCGGGACAGCTCTATGGCTACACCTTC.

This chain joins TRBV7-8 and TRBJ1-3, with a tentative D call TRBD1 (5 bases). CDR1 and CDR2 from the germline V gene are SGHVS and FQNEAQ. The CDR3 is made up of 14 amino acids. V lost 6 bases to trimming and J lost 0 bases, with 9 bases between them. The CDR3 DNA is TGTGCCAGCAGTTTGACAGCCTCTGGAAACACCATATATTTT. It encodes CASSLTASGNTIYF.

The rearrangement uses TRBV5-1 and TRBJ1-1; no firm D call. Between the trimmed V and J ends, which lost 5 bases and 0 bases, there was a span of 8 bases. This CDR3 has 13 amino acids. Germline V CDR1 and CDR2: SGHRS, YFSETQ. The DNA of the CDR3 is TGCGCCAGCAGACAGCAAATGAACACTGAAGCTTTCTTT. Its translation is CASRQQMNTEAFF.

Concerning this clone itself: This CDR3 is also generated by other DNA sequences in the sample. V is TRBV20-1 and J is TRBJ1-2; 12 nucleotides align to TRBD1. The CDR3 length is 15 residues. J gave up 4 bases and V 3 bases, and 6 bases lay outside the gene matches. Germline CDR1 and CDR2: DFQATT and SNEGSKA (reference sequence). In DNA form, the CDR3 reads TGCAGTGCTAGTCCCGGGACAGGGGGCTTCTATGGCTACACCTTC. Its translation: CSASPGTGGFYGYTF.

The chain uses TRBV24-1 and TRBJ2-3; D is perhaps TRBD1 (7 bases). The V gene lost 5 bases and the J gene lost 4 bases, with 24 bases spanning the gap. CDR3 length equals 18 residues. Germline CDR1 and CDR2: KGHDR and SFDVKD. CDR3 coding DNA: TGTGCCACCAGTGTTGGGACAGCTAGCGACCTTAGGCCAGATACGCAGTATTTT. It codes for CATSVGTASDLRPDTQYF.

The chain is built from TRBV5-1 and TRBJ1-2, with 7 bases fitting TRBD1. V was clipped by 3 bases and J by 6 bases; unmatched bases: 5. CDR3 size: 13 residues. Germline V gene sequence: CDR1 SGHRS, CDR2 YFSETQ. This CDR3 reads CASSWTGFDGYTF. In DNA form, the CDR3 reads TGCGCCAGCAGCTGGACAGGTTTCGATGGCTACACCTTC.

This chain joins TRBV30 and TRBJ1-2, with no clear D. Trimming pared 2 bases from V and 8 bases from J, leaving 15 bases between. CDR3 size: 13 residues. The V gene's germline CDR1 is GTSNPN and CDR2 SVGIG (reference sequence). CDR3 protein: CAWSMWAGSGYTF. In nucleotides, the CDR3 is TGTGCCTGGAGTATGTGGGCGGGCAGCGGCTACACCTTC.

The chain employs TRBV6-2 or TRBV6-3 and TRBJ2-6; TRBD1 matches at 7 bases. The trim removed 1 base at V and 0 bases at J, leaving 6 bases unmatched. The CDR3 is 18 residues long. Germline CDR1 and CDR2: MNHEY and SVGEGT. CDR3 protein: CASSYWTGTASGANVLTF. The CDR3 bases are TGTGCCAGCAGTTACTGGACCGGGACAGCCTCTGGGGCCAACGTCCTGACTTTC.

V gene TRBV11-2 combines with J gene TRBJ2-5; D unclear. With 5 bases removed from V and 2 bases from J, the gap between germline ends came to 15 bases. The CDR3 loop spans 15 amino acids. CDR1 SGHAT and CDR2 FQNNGV come from the germline V gene. The CDR3 loop is CASSPSARSQETQYF. CDR3 bases: TGTGCCAGCAGCCCGTCGGCGAGGAGTCAAGAGACCCAGTACTTC.

The CDR3 region has the DNA TGTGCCATCAGACGGGGGGGCTTGAACGAGCAGTACTTC. Amino acid sequence: CAIRRGGLNEQYF. The chain couples TRBV10-3 to TRBJ2-7, with 8 bases matching TRBD2. The ends lost 6 bases at V and 5 bases at J; junction bases unmatched: 6. The CDR3 runs 13 residues. Germline V gene lookup returns CDR1 ENHRY and CDR2 SYGVKD.

The chain has TRBV19 and TRBJ2-1; 10 bases map to TRBD2. Losses at the gene ends were 5 bases for V and 4 bases for J; bases not matched to a gene: 5. The germline CDR1 and CDR2 sequences are LNHDA and SQIVND (reference sequence). The length of the CDR3 is 15 residues. In DNA form, the CDR3 reads TGTGCCAGTAGTCCTAGCGGGGGTGTATACAATGAGCAGTTCTTC. It translates to CASSPSGGVYNEQFF.

The CDR3 nucleotides are TGTGCCAGCAGCCAAGTTGAGCGGGGGGCGAGCACAGATACGCAGTATTTT. This encodes CASSQVERGASTDTQYF. J is TRBJ2-3 and V is TRBV3-1 (or the pseudogene TRBV3-2), with TRBD2 matching over 9 bases. The length of the CDR3 is 17 residues. Per the germline V gene, CDR1 is LGHDT and CDR2 is YNNKEL (reference sequence). V shed 1 base, J shed 0 bases, and the junction held 5 bases outside the gene matches.

This rearrangement joins TRBV10-3 to TRBJ2-5; 11 bases match TRBD1. V trimming: 6 bases; J trimming: 4 bases; junction bases outside the gene matches: 7. Germline CDR1 and CDR2: ENHRY and SYGVKD. This CDR3 spans 15 amino acids. CDR3 DNA sequence: TGTGCCATCAGCCAGGGACAGGGGGACGGAGAGACCCAGTACTTC. Translating gives CAISQGQGDGETQYF.

V is TRBV11-2 and J is TRBJ2-1, with 7 positions matching TRBD2. This CDR3 contains 14 residues. Per the germline V gene, CDR1 is SGHAT and CDR2 is FQNNGV. Trimming at V came to 8 bases and at J to 4 bases, leaving 8 bases not matched to a gene. The DNA for the CDR3 is TGTGCCAGCCGGAGAGCGGGGCCGTACAATGAGCAGTTCTTC. Translating gives CASRRAGPYNEQFF.

The chain joins TRBV15 to TRBJ1-5, with D unclear. The CDR3 loop spans 13 amino acids. Trimming removed 0 bases from V and 5 bases from J, with 5 bases in between. Per germline, CDR1 LNHNV and CDR2 YYDKDF (reference sequence). In nucleotides, the CDR3 is TGTGCCACCAGCAGAGATCCGGATCAGCCCCAGCATTTT. This codes for CATSRDPDQPQHF.

As for this clone: This sample also contains other DNA sequences that code for the same CDR3. The rearrangement links TRBV11-3 to TRBJ1-2, with D possibly being TRBD1 (6 bases). Germline CDR1 is SGHNT and CDR2 is YENEEA. Trimming stripped 2 bases from V and 8 bases from J, with 9 bases between. CDR3 length: 12 amino acids. This chain's CDR3 is CASSLQGQGYTF. The CDR3 nucleotides read TGTGCCAGCAGCTTACAGGGGCAAGGCTACACCTTC.

The CDR3 region has the DNA TGTGCCAGCAGCCCCGTCGGGCGGGGGGGCCGGGAGACCCAGTACTTC. Translation gives CASSPVGRGGRETQYF. This chain links TRBV9 with TRBJ2-5; 9 bases fit TRBD2. This CDR3 is 16 amino acids long. The junction had 12 bases not matched to a gene; V was cut back by 4 bases and J by 5 bases. Germline assignment: CDR1 SGDLS and CDR2 YYNGEE.

V and J are TRBV30 and TRBJ2-2, with 7 nucleotides matching TRBD1. V trimming: 0 bases; J trimming: 4 bases; junction bases outside the gene matches: 5. Germline values: CDR1 GTSNPN, CDR2 SVGIG (reference sequence). This CDR3 spans 15 amino acids. The CDR3 region is CAWSVDRVGTGELFF. The CDR3 DNA sequence: TGTGCCTGGAGTGTCGACAGGGTCGGCACCGGGGAGCTGTTTTTT.

This clone was seen only once. The rearrangement links TRBV6-5 to TRBJ2-7; 9 bases line up with TRBD1. Germline V lookup: CDR1 MNHEY, CDR2 SVGAGI. The CDR3 is 16 amino acids. The V segment lost 3 bases and the J segment 0 bases; nucleotides outside the gene matches: 6. The CDR3 DNA is TGTGCCAGCAGTTATGCTCGGACAGGGGACTCCTACGAGCAGTACTTC. Residues: CASSYARTGDSYEQYF.

This clone was found a few times. The chain is built from TRBV7-3 and TRBJ2-1; 9 bases are shared with TRBD2. The CDR3 runs 14 residues. The V segment lost 4 bases and the J segment 8 bases; nucleotides outside the gene matches: 6. Germline-derived CDR1 and CDR2 are SGHTA and FQGTGA. CDR3 sequence: CASSYERGAHEQFF. The CDR3 DNA is TGTGCCAGCAGCTATGAGCGGGGGGCCCATGAGCAGTTCTTC.

This rearrangement joins TRBV5-1 to TRBJ2-3; possibly TRBD2 for D (6 bases). Trimming pared 3 bases from V and 6 bases from J, leaving 14 bases between. CDR3 length equals 14 residues. Germline V gene sequence: CDR1 SGHRS, CDR2 YFSETQ. The CDR3 loop reads CASSWGDSRDTQYF. The DNA of the CDR3 is TGCGCCAGCAGCTGGGGGGACTCCAGGGATACGCAGTATTTT.

The rearrangement joins TRBV7-2 to TRBJ2-5, with TRBD1 matching 8 bases. This CDR3 comprises 16 residues. Germline lookup yields CDR1 SGHTA and CDR2 FQGNSA. The V gene end was trimmed by 3 bases and the J gene end by 1 base; junction bases not matched to a gene: 7. The DNA for the CDR3 is TGTGCCAGCAGCTTGTCGACCGGGACAGGCCAAGAGACCCAGTACTTC. Its protein is CASSLSTGTGQETQYF.

CDR3 in amino acids: CASSPGTGGAFF. The DNA for the CDR3 is TGTGCCAGCAGCCCGGGGACAGGGGGAGCTTTCTTT. The chain has TRBV7-9 and TRBJ1-1, with TRBD1 identical over 11 bases. J was trimmed by 10 bases and V by 5 bases; bases with no gene match: 3. CDR3 length: 12 amino acids. The germline V gene has CDR1 SEHNR and CDR2 FQNEAQ (reference sequence).

This clone was seen just once. The chain has TRBV10-2 and TRBJ1-4; possibly TRBD1 for D (5 bases). The V gene's germline CDR1 is WSHSY and CDR2 SAAADI. V lost 9 bases and J 2 bases, leaving 13 bases between the germline ends. CDR3 size: 14 residues. CDR3 sequence reads: CARTVFATNEKLFF. The CDR3 bases are TGCGCCAGGACAGTATTTGCGACTAATGAAAAACTGTTTTTT.

The rearrangement links TRBV7-2 to TRBJ1-5; 9 bases agree with TRBD1. V trimming: 4 bases; J trimming: 7 bases; junction bases outside the gene matches: 8. The germline gives CDR1 SGHTA, CDR2 FQGNSA. The CDR3 contains 15 residues. As DNA, the CDR3 is TGTGCCAGCAGCTCCTGGACAGGGGCGGGCCAGCCCCAGCATTTT. Translated: CASSSWTGAGQPQHF.